The 20 T cell receptor beta chains below were found in one sample sequenced in a study of blood T cell repertoires in COVID-19. Repertoires were generated with immunoSEQ multiplex PCR, while TCRdb's copy carries only in-frame clones and drops some. The sample lists around 160,000 clones; less than 90% were seen once. Sequencing used peripheral blood. Receptors originate from a human donor in a cohort sampled during active COVID-19.

This chain joins TRBV5-1 and TRBJ1-1; no firm D call. Germline V gene data show CDR1 as SGHRS and CDR2 as YFSETQ. The CDR3 extends over 15 amino acids. Between the trimmed V and J ends, which lost 5 bases and 1 base, there was a span of 15 bases. Here the CDR3 DNA reads TGCGCCAGCAGATTACGCGTGGCGGGGAACACTGAAGCTTTCTTT. Protein: CASRLRVAGNTEAFF.

The chain employs TRBV6-5 and TRBJ2-7; perhaps TRBD1 as D (6 bases). This CDR3 region has 13 residues. CDR1 is MNHEY and CDR2 is SVGAGI in the germline V gene. The germline V and J ends were trimmed by 6 bases and 2 bases, with 11 bases remaining between them. The CDR3 coding sequence is TGTGCCAGCAGCCGGGACATCACCTACGAGCAGTACTTC. As protein: CASSRDITYEQYF.

V and J are TRBV5-1 and TRBJ2-7; TRBD1 aligns across 9 bases. The trim removed 4 bases at V and 5 bases at J, leaving 7 bases unmatched. The CDR3 spans 14 residues. Germline CDR1 reads SGHRS; CDR2 reads YFSETQ. CDR3 coding DNA: TGCGCCAGCAGCACCGGGACAGGGAGAGACGAGCAGTACTTC. Protein product: CASSTGTGRDEQYF.

The chain couples TRBV6-6 to TRBJ1-5; 7 bases agree with TRBD1. This CDR3 spans 15 amino acids. V shed 5 bases and J 4 bases; nucleotides not matched to a gene: 8. The germline gives CDR1 MNHNY, CDR2 SVGAGI (reference sequence). CDR3 amino acids: CASSLQTGRNQPQHF. The CDR3 DNA follows: TGTGCCAGCAGTCTCCAGACAGGGCGGAATCAGCCCCAGCATTTT.

The chain combines TRBV7-2 with TRBJ1-1; TRBD1 matches at 10 bases. V gave up 5 bases and J gave up 3 bases; unmatched junction bases: 6. Germline V lookup: CDR1 SGHTA, CDR2 FQGNSA. This CDR3 spans 15 amino acids. CDR3 sequence (DNA): TGTGCCAGCAGCCGGACAGGGGGGGTGGACACTGAAGCTTTCTTT. Translating it yields CASSRTGGVDTEAFF.

The chain couples TRBV6-5 to TRBJ2-5; perhaps TRBD1 as D (6 bases). Germline-derived CDR1 and CDR2 are MNHEY and SVGAGI. Trimming removed 2 bases from V and 5 bases from J, with 12 bases in between. The CDR3 consists of 14 residues. As DNA, the CDR3 is TGTGCCAGCAGTTACACAGGGATGGGGGAGACCCAGTACTTC. Its protein is CASSYTGMGETQYF.

The CDR3 region has the DNA TGTGCCAGCAGCTTAGTGGTACAGGGGGCGGGCGAAAAACTGTTTTTT. Translation: CASSLVVQGAGEKLFF. The chain recombines TRBV7-9 with TRBJ1-4; 9 bases are shared with TRBD1. V lost 1 base to trimming and J lost 8 bases; unmatched junction nucleotides: 8. The CDR3 has 16 amino acids. CDR1 SEHNR and CDR2 FQNEAQ come from the germline V gene (reference sequence).

The chain has TRBV4-3 and TRBJ1-4; tentative D call: TRBD1 (5 bases). Germline CDR1 LGHNA, CDR2 YSLEER. The V gene lost 1 base and the J gene lost 3 bases, with 9 bases spanning the gap. This CDR3 contains 15 residues. CDR3 DNA sequence: TGCGCCAGCAGCCAAGTTGGGGCGGCTAATGAAAAACTGTTTTTT. It is translated as CASSQVGAANEKLFF.

V gene TRBV6-2 or TRBV6-3 combines with J gene TRBJ1-1; 9 positions match TRBD1. Per germline, CDR1 MNHEY and CDR2 SVGEGT. Trimming took 2 bases from V and 5 from J; bases not matched to a gene: 3. The CDR3 has 14 residues. CDR3 DNA: TGTGCCAGCAGTTACCAAGACAGGGGGACTGAAGCTTTCTTT. Residues: CASSYQDRGTEAFF.

The chain combines TRBV27 with TRBJ2-1, with TRBD1 matching 9 bases. V trimming: 2 bases; J trimming: 6 bases; junction bases outside the gene matches: 5. Germline V gives CDR1 MNHEY, CDR2 SMNVEV (reference sequence). The CDR3 runs to 15 residues. The CDR3 coding sequence is TGTGCCAGCAGTTTAGGGACAGGGTTAATCAATGAGCAGTTCTTC. Translating gives CASSLGTGLINEQFF.

The chain employs TRBV6-2 or TRBV6-3 and TRBJ2-7; possible D gene TRBD2, 5 bases. Per the germline V gene, CDR1 is MNHEY and CDR2 is SVGEGT. The CDR3 runs 16 residues. V was cut by 0 bases and J by 0 bases, with 12 bases left in between. The CDR3 loop reads CASSYSPRGFSYEQYF. DNA of the CDR3: TGTGCCAGCAGTTACTCGCCCCGCGGGTTCTCCTACGAGCAGTACTTC.

This chain uses TRBV30 with TRBJ1-2, with D possibly being TRBD1 (5 bases). Per germline, CDR1 GTSNPN and CDR2 SVGIG (reference sequence). This CDR3 is built from 10 residues. CDR3 in amino acids: CAGRGDGYTF. As DNA, the CDR3 is TGTGCGGGGAGGGGCGATGGCTACACCTTC. Supplemented by reference TRBV30 and TRBJ1-2, the full variable domain reads SQTIHQWPATLVQPVGSPLSLECTVEGTSNPNLYWYRQAAGRGLQLLFYSVGIGQISSEVPQNLSASRPQDRQFILSSKKLLLSDSGFYLCAGRGDGYTFGSGTRLTVV.

The V and J genes are TRBV5-6 and TRBJ1-6; TRBD1 agrees at 7 bases. This CDR3 contains 16 residues. The V segment lost 4 bases and the J segment 5 bases; nucleotides outside the gene matches: 9. Per germline, CDR1 SGHDT and CDR2 YYEEEE. CDR3 amino acids: CASSRQGRKDNSPLHF. As DNA, the CDR3 is TGTGCCAGCAGCCGACAGGGCAGGAAGGATAATTCACCCCTCCACTTT.

This chain joins TRBV28 and TRBJ2-7, with no clear D. The V gene's germline CDR1 is MDHEN and CDR2 SYDVKM. This CDR3 has 12 amino acids. Trimming pared 0 bases from V and 7 bases from J, leaving 7 bases between. The DNA for the CDR3 is TGTGCCAGCAGTTTATGGGGCCTTGAGCAGTACTTC. Amino acid sequence: CASSLWGLEQYF. Variable domain in full (rest from reference TRBV28 and TRBJ2-7): DVKVTQSSRYLVKRTGEKVFLECVQDMDHENMFWYRQDPGLGLRLIYFSYDVKMKEKGDIPEGYSVSREKKERFSLILESASTNQTSMYLCASSLWGLEQYFGPGTRLTVT.

The chain carries TRBV29-1 and TRBJ1-2; 10 bases line up with TRBD1. J lost 8 bases, V lost 7 bases, and 4 bases had no gene match. The CDR3 sequence is 11 residues long. CDR1 SQVTM and CDR2 ANQGSEA come from the germline V gene. The DNA of the CDR3 is TGCAGCGGACAGGGGGCGCGGGGCTACACCTTC. It is translated as CSGQGARGYTF.

This clone was counted a single time. The V and J genes are TRBV28 and TRBJ2-1, with TRBD1 matching over 11 bases. CDR1 and CDR2 (germline): MDHEN, SYDVKM. The CDR3 is 15 amino acids. Trimming at V came to 6 bases and at J to 4 bases, leaving 5 bases not matched to a gene. The CDR3 region is CASRPRDRGYNEQFF. CDR3 bases: TGTGCCAGCAGACCCAGGGACAGGGGGTACAATGAGCAGTTCTTC.

This chain connects TRBV7-2 to TRBJ1-1, with D perhaps TRBD1 (5 bases). Between the trimmed V and J ends, which lost 6 bases and 8 bases, there was a span of 10 bases. Germline V gene sequence: CDR1 SGHTA, CDR2 FQGNSA. This CDR3 region has 11 residues. The CDR3 spells CASSRRGEAFF. CDR3 DNA: TGTGCCAGCAGTCGACGGGGGGAAGCTTTCTTT.

Here the CDR3 DNA reads TGTGCCAGCAGACGACGGGGGGGGAGCGGGGAGCTGTTTTTT. The encoded protein is CASRRRGGSGELFF. The J gene is TRBJ2-2, the V gene TRBV11-3; 8 bases are shared with TRBD2. V lost 6 bases, J lost 7 bases, and 7 bases stayed unmatched. CDR1 and CDR2 from the germline V gene are SGHNT and YENEEA. This CDR3 has 14 residues.

V is TRBV6-2 or TRBV6-3 and J is TRBJ1-4; D is uncertain. CDR1 and CDR2 from the germline V gene are MNHEY and SVGEGT. The V end lost 5 bases, the J end lost 5 bases, and 9 bases lay between the germline ends. The CDR3 spans 13 residues. The CDR3 sequence: CASSNTVNEKLFF. DNA of the CDR3: TGTGCCAGCAGTAACACAGTGAATGAAAAACTGTTTTTT.

V gene TRBV9 combines with J gene TRBJ2-3; D is possibly TRBD1 (6 bases). Per the germline V gene, CDR1 is SGDLS and CDR2 is YYNGEE. Trimming shortened V by 4 bases and J by 1 base, and 19 bases separated the two germline ends. The CDR3 spans 17 residues. The CDR3 protein is CASSSATRGSGTDTQYF. Here the CDR3 DNA reads TGTGCCAGCAGCAGCGCCACCAGGGGCAGCGGCACAGATACGCAGTATTTT.